This TCR beta chain stems from a study of blood T cells in healthy people across ages. Comments on this clonotype: Antigen specificity is unknown.

This CDR3 contains 13 residues. Trimming cost V 4 bases and J 4 bases, with 11 bases left between them. Per germline, CDR1 SGHRS and CDR2 YFSETQ. Findings and caveats of the study: Observed TCR beta diversity per million T cells went down as age went up. This fall followed a roughly linear course with age.

Primed by a sample-barcoded 5' primer and a J-beta primer mix, a second PCR proceeded for about 7 to 11 cycles. From the 5' RACE reads, TCRdb called clonotypes with MiXCR, one entry per CDR3 protein. The sample shows around 1.5 million distinct CDR3 sequences, around two fifths of them seen only once. The chain combines TRBV5-1 with TRBJ1-1, with a possible D match to TRBD1 (5 bases). The clonotype was recovered from a woman aged 18-29 years in good health. Sequenced sample: blood. CDR3 nucleotide sequence: TGCGCCAGCAGCGTGGGGGAGGTCACTGAAGCTTTCTTT. This gives the protein CASSVGEVTEAFF.